The rows below give T cell receptor beta chains drawn from one sample of a study of human T cells and chemical hapten exposure. TCRdb analysed the RACE reads with MiXCR anew, one entry per CDR3 protein. In the table there are 150,000 to 200,000 distinct CDR3 sequences, about a fifth of which are singletons. The material was whole blood, obtained in connection with sensitization to the hapten diphenylcyclopropenone (DPC). These TCRs come from a woman aged 45-65 years with alopecia areata. Some clones in this sample may be carry-over from other donors' samples. The conserved cysteine and the conserved F or W are not part of the CDR3 here. Fields, in order: CDR3 protein, V gene, CDR3 length.

CDR3 protein: ASLPGLAVYNEQF
V gene: TRBV6-2/TRBV6-3
CDR3 length: 13

CDR3 protein: ASSGGGETQY
V gene: TRBV12-3/TRBV12-4
CDR3 length: 10

CDR3 protein: ASSLGQRNTEAF
V gene: TRBV12-3/TRBV12-4
CDR3 length: 12

CDR3 protein: AISGTSGLSSYNEQF
V gene: TRBV10-3
CDR3 length: 15

CDR3 protein: SVEPGQGGSDTQY
V gene: TRBV29-1
CDR3 length: 13

CDR3 protein: ASRTQGATEAF
V gene: TRBV12-3/TRBV12-4
CDR3 length: 11

CDR3 protein: SARGNSNQPQH
V gene: TRBV20-1
CDR3 length: 11

CDR3 protein: ATSRDETGSTEAF
V gene: TRBV15
CDR3 length: 13

CDR3 protein: ASSVTEYTEAF
V gene: TRBV6-1
CDR3 length: 11

CDR3 protein: SVVAPSPDGYT
V gene: TRBV29-1
CDR3 length: 11

CDR3 protein: ASSPRQPDYNSPLH
V gene: TRBV5-1
CDR3 length: 14

CDR3 protein: ASSQAQQETQY
V gene: TRBV3-1
CDR3 length: 11

CDR3 protein: SGVSRLQSNEQF
V gene: TRBV20-1
CDR3 length: 12

CDR3 protein: ASSLVAGGVDEQF
V gene: TRBV5-1
CDR3 length: 13

CDR3 protein: ASSDRTGRLETQY
V gene: TRBV11-3
CDR3 length: 13

CDR3 protein: AISDQGTQH
V gene: TRBV10-3
CDR3 length: 9

CDR3 protein: ASSHPRGQGGVDYT
V gene: TRBV3-1
CDR3 length: 14

CDR3 protein: STALDAGGLLQETQY
V gene: TRBV20-1
CDR3 length: 15

CDR3 protein: ASSTLSGSPYNEQF
V gene: TRBV5-5
CDR3 length: 14

CDR3 protein: SLGGAGVQETQY
V gene: TRBV20-1
CDR3 length: 12

CDR3 protein: ASSRGTSVAGELF
V gene: TRBV4-2
CDR3 length: 13

CDR3 protein: ASSQLQGEAF
V gene: TRBV7-9
CDR3 length: 10

CDR3 protein: ASSLDSARQLETQY
V gene: TRBV5-1
CDR3 length: 14

CDR3 protein: ASIPGSGELF
V gene: TRBV7-9
CDR3 length: 10

CDR3 protein: ASSLLAGDTDTQY
V gene: TRBV7-2
CDR3 length: 13

CDR3 protein: ASTGLARQGNSGANVLT
V gene: TRBV11-2
CDR3 length: 17

CDR3 protein: ASYRQGARVEAF
V gene: TRBV12-3/TRBV12-4
CDR3 length: 12

CDR3 protein: ASSSVPSRTDTQY
V gene: TRBV11-3
CDR3 length: 13

CDR3 protein: ASRPQGGRRGTEAF
V gene: TRBV4-2
CDR3 length: 14

CDR3 protein: ASSVTSGRAVAQY
V gene: TRBV6-5
CDR3 length: 13

CDR3 protein: AISRRASDSYEQY
V gene: TRBV10-3
CDR3 length: 13

CDR3 protein: SIRTSGRNEQF
V gene: TRBV20-1
CDR3 length: 11

CDR3 protein: SVEERLDTEAF
V gene: TRBV29-1
CDR3 length: 11

CDR3 protein: SAPNGLAGSYEQY
V gene: TRBV20-1
CDR3 length: 13

CDR3 protein: ASRKEGGNQPQH
V gene: TRBV2
CDR3 length: 12

CDR3 protein: ASSSGLGLQETQY
V gene: TRBV12-3/TRBV12-4
CDR3 length: 13

CDR3 protein: ASTERTGELSPLH
V gene: TRBV2
CDR3 length: 13

CDR3 protein: ASRWTSYNEQF
V gene: TRBV2
CDR3 length: 11

CDR3 protein: ASSIHDRGIRSEQY
V gene: TRBV7-9
CDR3 length: 14

CDR3 protein: ASSPVAGAGTGELF
V gene: TRBV7-7
CDR3 length: 14

CDR3 protein: ASSYFQGAYGYT
V gene: TRBV6-5
CDR3 length: 12

CDR3 protein: ASREGGNEQF
V gene: TRBV7-2
CDR3 length: 10

CDR3 protein: ASRSAGGVNEQF
V gene: TRBV25-1
CDR3 length: 12

CDR3 protein: ASSFSGVSYEQY
V gene: TRBV6-2/TRBV6-3
CDR3 length: 12

CDR3 protein: ASAQGYYGYT
V gene: TRBV7-9
CDR3 length: 10

CDR3 protein: SVILGGAAQY
V gene: TRBV29-1
CDR3 length: 10

CDR3 protein: SARVRGGQPQH
V gene: TRBV20-1
CDR3 length: 11

CDR3 protein: ASRDRTNSEKLF
V gene: TRBV12-3/TRBV12-4
CDR3 length: 12